What follows are 31 T cell receptor beta chains derived from one specimen sequenced in a study of regulatory T cells in long-lasting Graves disease. The time point denotes: newly diagnosed GD, antithyroid drugs for less than 3 months. The authors made the TCR library using RNA they extracted from PBMCs. Building of the TCR beta libraries involved iRepertoire HTBI primers and Arm-PCR of CDR3 regions. TCRdb re-derived calls from the multiplex PCR reads in MiXCR, one entry per CDR3 protein. The sample lists some 230,000 distinct CDR3 sequences; about 16% were seen once. The material was peripheral blood mononuclear cells (PBMCs), obtained at new diagnosis, from a patient treated with antithyroid drugs. Every receptor here comes from a female donor with Graves disease.

In this sample, this clonotype turned up a few times. The chain couples TRBV20-1 to TRBJ1-1; D is possibly TRBD1 (6 bases). Germline assignment: CDR1 DFQATT and CDR2 SNEGSKA (reference sequence). The CDR3 spans 13 residues. Trimming cost V 4 bases and J 4 bases, with 13 bases left between them. The CDR3 sequence is CSAKTGGRTEAFF. CDR3 DNA sequence: TGCAGTGCTAAAACGGGGGGGCGCACTGAAGCTTTCTTT.

This clonotype was seen ten or more times. At one end, the junction sequence differs from germline, possibly due to a read error. J is TRBJ2-1 and V is TRBV7-3; weak D call: TRBD1 (5 bases). CDR1 is SGHTA and CDR2 is FQGTGA in the germline V gene. This CDR3 contains 12 residues. The CDR3 nucleotides are TGTGCCAGTAGCTCCCCAGGGCATGAGCAGTTCTTC. It translates to CASSSPGHEQFF.

The V call is TRBV2, the J call TRBJ1-3; 10 bases line up with TRBD1. The ends lost 3 bases at V and 0 bases at J; junction bases unmatched: 8. CDR1 is SNHLY, CDR2 FYNNEI, per germline. The CDR3 is 18 residues long. The chain's CDR3 is CASSEDRGAGASGNTIYF. DNA for the CDR3: TGTGCCAGCAGTGAGGACAGGGGGGCAGGGGCCTCTGGAAACACCATATATTTT.

This clonotype was detected ten times or more. V gene TRBV7-8 combines with J gene TRBJ1-5; D is unclear. Trimming took 0 bases from V and 2 from J, leaving 23 bases between them. The CDR3 has 20 residues. Per the germline V gene, CDR1 is SGHVS and CDR2 is FQNEAQ. For the CDR3, the DNA is TGTGCCAGCAGCTTAGCCCAGTTTCCGGAGGCCCTGAATGGCAATCAGCCCCAGCATTTT. It is translated as CASSLAQFPEALNGNQPQHF.

This clonotype appeared many times. The genes are TRBV20-1 and TRBJ2-5; maybe TRBD2 (5 bases). The length of the CDR3 is 13 residues. V was clipped by 6 bases and J by 1 base, with 12 bases between them. Germline CDR1 and CDR2: DFQATT and SNEGSKA (reference sequence). The CDR3 coding sequence is TGCAGTGCCCAGAGGACTCTCCAAGAGACCCAGTACTTC. Translating gives CSAQRTLQETQYF.

This clonotype was seen at least ten times. V and J are TRBV18 and TRBJ2-7, with TRBD2 matching 12 bases. In germline, CDR1 is KGHSH, CDR2 LQKENI. V lost 8 bases and J lost 4; bases outside the gene matches: 9. The CDR3 has 15 residues. The CDR3 protein is CASSPSGRAGYEQYF. The CDR3 DNA is TGTGCCAGCAGCCCTAGCGGGAGGGCCGGGTACGAGCAGTACTTC. The full variable domain, completed using reference TRBV18 and TRBJ2-7, is NAGVMQNPRHLVRRRGQEARLRCSPMKGHSHVYWYRQLPEEGLKFMVYLQKENIIDESGMPKERFSAEFPKEGPSILRIQQVVRGDSAAYFCASSPSGRAGYEQYFGPGTRLTVT.

This clonotype showed up many times. This chain uses TRBV20-1 with TRBJ2-5, with D unclear. The CDR3 loop spans 14 amino acids. CDR1 and CDR2 (germline): DFQATT, SNEGSKA (reference sequence). Trimming stripped 0 bases from V and 1 base from J, with 9 bases between. The CDR3 bases are TGCAGTGCTAGAGATGCCGACTCCCAAGAGACCCAGTACTTC. Protein product: CSARDADSQETQYF.

To note about this clonotype: A read error is possible here, since a much larger clone lies one base away. CDR3 region: CASGMSDRLYF. The CDR3, as DNA: TGTGCCAGTGGTATGAGTGATCGTCTGTACTTC. The chain uses TRBV19 and TRBJ2-7; D is unclear. Germline V gene data show CDR1 as LNHDA and CDR2 as SQIVND (reference sequence). CDR3 length: 11 residues. The complete variable domain, with remaining parts taken from reference TRBV19 and TRBJ2-7, reads DGGITQSPKYLFRKEGQNVTLSCEQNLNHDAMYWYRQDPGQGLRLIYYSQIVNDFQKGDIAEGYSVSREKKESFPLTVTSAQKNPTAFYLCASGMSDRLYFGPGTRLTVT.

The J gene is TRBJ2-1, the V gene TRBV12-3 or TRBV12-4, with TRBD1 as a possible D gene (6 bases). The V end was cut by 6 bases, the J end by 4 bases, with 16 bases between. The CDR3 length is 15 residues. Here the CDR3 reads CASSVNRVFYNEQFF. In DNA form, the CDR3 reads TGTGCCAGCAGCGTTAACAGGGTCTTTTACAATGAGCAGTTCTTC.

J is TRBJ2-1 and V is TRBV7-2; 8 bases map to TRBD1. The CDR3 extends over 16 amino acids. Losses at the gene ends were 3 bases for V and 5 bases for J; bases not matched to a gene: 9. CDR1 is SGHTA and CDR2 is FQGNSA in the germline V gene. The CDR3 sequence is CASSFGPDRAHNEQFF. CDR3 DNA: TGTGCCAGCAGCTTTGGGCCGGACAGGGCCCACAATGAGCAGTTCTTC.

In regard to this clonotype: This may arise from a read error, as a much more abundant clone is one base away. The rearrangement joins TRBV6-2 or TRBV6-3 to TRBJ2-1; 11 bases match TRBD2. Germline V lookup: CDR1 MNHEY, CDR2 SVGEGT. This CDR3 is built from 16 residues. CDR3 sequence: CASRRLAGSSYDEQFF. In nucleotides, the CDR3 is TGTGCCAGCAGACGACTAGCGGGAAGCTCCTACGATGAGCAGTTCTTC.

In regard to this clonotype: This may come from a read error, since a much larger clone is one base off. The chain has TRBV19 and TRBJ2-7, with TRBD1 matching over 8 bases. Looked up from germline, CDR1 is LNHDA and CDR2 is SQIVND (reference sequence). Germline trimming cut 0 bases from V and 7 bases from J; bases unmatched to any gene: 5. The CDR3 runs 14 residues. CDR3 region: CASSIDGRGLEQYF. The CDR3 region has the DNA TGTGCCAGTAGTATAGATGGCAGGGGGCTTGAGCAGTACTTC.

In this sample, this clonotype turned up many times. The rearrangement links TRBV7-9 to TRBJ1-4; no clear D. Germline-derived CDR1 and CDR2 are SEHNR and FQNEAQ (reference sequence). Deletions cut 5 bases from V and 7 bases from J, with 8 bases between. This CDR3 contains 12 residues. CDR3 sequence reads: CASSPDTEKLFF. The CDR3 DNA reads TGTGCCAGCAGCCCCGACACTGAAAAACTGTTTTTT.

This clonotype was detected ten times or more. The chain couples TRBV27 to TRBJ2-5, with D possibly being TRBD1 or TRBD2 (6 bases each). Germline V gives CDR1 MNHEY, CDR2 SMNVEV (reference sequence). CDR3 length equals 15 residues. V lost 3 bases to trimming and J lost 5 bases, with 16 bases between them. Here the CDR3 reads CASSFGGTIRETQYF. The DNA for the CDR3 is TGTGCCAGCAGTTTTGGGGGGACAATTAGGGAGACCCAGTACTTC.

This clonotype was counted at least ten times. This chain connects TRBV24-1 to TRBJ1-2; D not resolved. V was pared by 3 bases and J by 4 bases, with 5 bases between. The germline V gene has CDR1 KGHDR and CDR2 SFDVKD. This CDR3 region has 12 residues. CDR3 region: CATSDDLYGYTF. CDR3 bases: TGTGCCACCAGTGATGACCTCTATGGCTACACCTTC.

This clonotype appeared many times. This chain uses TRBV18 with TRBJ1-2; 7 bases line up with TRBD1. V dropped 6 bases and J dropped 4; count of bases not matched to a gene: 5. Germline CDR1 KGHSH, CDR2 LQKENI. CDR3 length: 13 residues. In DNA, the CDR3 is TGTGCCAGCTCCCACCGGGACAGCTATGGCTACACCTTC. This translates into CASSHRDSYGYTF.

This clonotype showed up many times. One end of the junction fails to match germline, which may point to a read error. V usage is TRBV7-7 and J usage is TRBJ2-3, with D perhaps matching TRBD2 (6 bases). The CDR3 is made up of 14 amino acids. The germline gives CDR1 SSHAT, CDR2 FNYEAQ (reference sequence). CDR3 protein: CASSTRPGADTQYF. For the CDR3, the DNA is TGTGCTAGCAGCACTCGACCGGGGGCAGATACGCAGTATTTT.

This clonotype was seen at least ten times. The chain employs TRBV24-1 and TRBJ2-3; 13 bases are a match to TRBD2. The CDR3 totals 17 residues. Trimming removed 3 bases from V and 2 bases from J; junction bases left unmatched: 4. Germline values: CDR1 KGHDR, CDR2 SFDVKD. CDR3 nucleotide sequence: TGTGCCACCAGTGATCCAGGACTAGCGGGAGCCACAGATACGCAGTATTTT. Translated, it gives CATSDPGLAGATDTQYF.

V usage is TRBV28 and J usage is TRBJ2-6; D is possibly TRBD1 (7 bases). The CDR3 is made up of 15 amino acids. The V gene's germline CDR1 is MDHEN and CDR2 SYDVKM. The V end was cut by 8 bases, the J end by 0 bases, with 11 bases between. The CDR3, as DNA: TGTGCCAGCTCAGGGGGGTCCTCTGGGGCCAACGTCCTGACTTTC. Its protein product is CASSGGSSGANVLTF.

This clonotype was recorded at least ten times. This chain links TRBV19 with TRBJ2-7; 7 bases align to TRBD2. The CDR3 consists of 14 residues. J lost 1 base, V lost 6 bases, and 6 bases had no gene match. The germline V gene has CDR1 LNHDA and CDR2 SQIVND (reference sequence). This CDR3 is CASRRTSESYEQYF. The CDR3 DNA reads TGTGCCAGTAGGAGAACTAGCGAGTCCTACGAGCAGTACTTC. Variable domain in full (rest from reference TRBV19 and TRBJ2-7): DGGITQSPKYLFRKEGQNVTLSCEQNLNHDAMYWYRQDPGQGLRLIYYSQIVNDFQKGDIAEGYSVSREKKESFPLTVTSAQKNPTAFYLCASRRTSESYEQYFGPGTRLTVT.

This clonotype was detected many times. V gene TRBV6-1 combines with J gene TRBJ2-1; D is ambiguous. This CDR3 has 13 residues. CDR1 is MNHNS, CDR2 SASEGT, per germline. Trimming stripped 8 bases from V and 9 bases from J, with 17 bases between. The DNA of the CDR3 is TGTGCCAGCTCCCGACTCCTGGGTGGTGAGCAGTTCTTC. Encoded protein: CASSRLLGGEQFF.

This clonotype was recorded a few times. The rearrangement links TRBV15 to TRBJ1-2, with D unresolved. CDR1 and CDR2 from the germline V gene are LNHNV and YYDKDF (reference sequence). This CDR3 spans 14 amino acids. Between the trimmed V and J ends, which lost 8 bases and 6 bases, there was a span of 19 bases. The CDR3, as DNA: TGTGCCACCCGCTCCTGGGCCCAGAGGGATGGCTACACCTTC. It yields the protein CATRSWAQRDGYTF.

This clonotype has at least ten counts. The chain couples TRBV18 to TRBJ1-1, with 7 bases matching TRBD1. The germline gives CDR1 KGHSH, CDR2 LQKENI. Trimming removed 1 base from V and 1 base from J; junction bases left unmatched: 3. CDR3 length: 15 residues. Here the CDR3 DNA reads TGTGCCAGCTCACCACAACAGGGGACGAACACTGAAGCTTTCTTT. As protein: CASSPQQGTNTEAFF.

The chain has TRBV29-1 and TRBJ1-1; D ambiguous. Germline V gene lookup returns CDR1 SQVTM and CDR2 ANQGSEA. The CDR3 spans 11 residues. V dropped 3 bases and J dropped 7 bases, with 9 bases sitting between them. CDR3 in amino acids: CSVEDGNEAFF. CDR3 DNA: TGCAGCGTTGAGGATGGGAATGAAGCTTTCTTT.

This clonotype came up many times. The J gene is TRBJ2-3, the V gene TRBV20-1; perhaps TRBD1 as D (6 bases). The CDR3 has 13 amino acids. V was trimmed by 3 bases and J by 2 bases, leaving 9 bases between them. The V gene's germline CDR1 is DFQATT and CDR2 SNEGSKA (reference sequence). The CDR3: CSASRDNTDTQYF. CDR3 DNA sequence: TGCAGTGCTAGCCGGGACAACACAGATACGCAGTATTTT.

Note on this clonotype: This is likely a read error, given that the CDR3 carries no conserved phenylalanine or tryptophan at its end. The chain has TRBV5-1 and TRBJ2-1, with TRBD1 identical over 10 bases. CDR3 length: 15 residues. Germline lookup yields CDR1 SGHRS and CDR2 YFSETQ. Unmatched junction bases numbered 14, after V lost 8 bases and J lost 9 bases. CDR3 protein: CASNLLRDRGGEQFL. The CDR3 bases are TGCGCCAGTAACCTTCTCCGGGACAGGGGCGGTGAGCAGTTCCTC.

This clonotype was counted ten times or more. This chain connects TRBV20-1 to TRBJ2-7; 7 bases fit TRBD1. This CDR3 comprises 14 residues. Trimming removed 3 bases from V and 1 base from J; junction bases left unmatched: 6. Germline values: CDR1 DFQATT, CDR2 SNEGSKA (reference sequence). The CDR3 DNA follows: TGCAGTGCTAGCGGGCTGACAGGGTCCTACGAGCAGTACTTC. Its translation: CSASGLTGSYEQYF.

This clonotype was found a few times. The genes are TRBV19 and TRBJ1-1; D is unclear. With 1 base removed from V and 3 bases from J, the gap between germline ends came to 6 bases. Germline lookup yields CDR1 LNHDA and CDR2 SQIVND (reference sequence). The CDR3 is 13 amino acids. CDR3 sequence reads: CASSIAEYTEAFF. The CDR3 DNA reads TGTGCCAGTAGTATAGCTGAATACACTGAAGCTTTCTTT.

CDR3 residues: CASSQDLEQRAFF. The CDR3 DNA is TGCGCCAGCAGCCAAGATCTTGAGCAGAGAGCTTTCTTT. The chain couples TRBV4-3 to TRBJ1-1; D not resolved. The V end lost 0 bases, the J end lost 10 bases, and 12 bases lay between the germline ends. CDR1 LGHNA and CDR2 YSLEER come from the germline V gene. This CDR3 spans 13 amino acids.

The sample holds many counts of this clonotype. This chain links TRBV14 with TRBJ2-6; D not resolved. Germline assignment: CDR1 SGHDN and CDR2 FVKESK. Deletions cut 1 base from V and 3 bases from J, with 10 bases between. The CDR3 loop spans 16 amino acids. CDR3 loop: CASSQGNGFGANVLTF. The DNA for the CDR3 is TGTGCCAGCAGCCAAGGAAATGGCTTTGGGGCCAACGTCCTGACTTTC.

The sample holds many counts of this clonotype. V is TRBV4-1 and J is TRBJ2-5; 7 bases agree with TRBD1. Germline lookup yields CDR1 MGHRA and CDR2 YSYEKL. The CDR3 has 14 residues. V lost 2 bases to trimming and J lost 5 bases; unmatched junction nucleotides: 5. The CDR3 DNA is TGCGCCAGCAGCCAACCACAGGGGCGGGAGACCCAGTACTTC. Translation gives CASSQPQGRETQYF.